What follows are 6 T cell receptor beta chains derived from one specimen sequenced in a study of blood T cells in healthy people across ages. Alongside a J-beta primer mix, a sample-barcoded 5' primer served in a second PCR lasting about 6 to 11 cycles. TCRdb re-called the 5' RACE reads with MiXCR, one entry per CDR3 protein. The sample yields over 600,000 distinct CDR3 sequences, 40% to 50% seen once. The source material was blood. These receptors were obtained from a man older than 75 in good health.

The V gene is TRBV15, the J gene TRBJ2-3, with no clear D. Deletions cut 5 bases from V and 1 base from J, with 16 bases between. Per the germline V gene, CDR1 is LNHNV and CDR2 is YYDKDF (reference sequence). This CDR3 has 16 residues. The CDR3 bases are TGTGCCACCAGCGGCAGCACACAGACTGGCACAGATACGCAGTATTTT. Translation gives CATSGSTQTGTDTQYF.

This clonotype has just a few counts. The CDR3 sequence is CASSLGDISSYEQYF. The DNA for the CDR3 is TGTGCCAGCAGCTTAGGAGACATTAGCTCCTACGAGCAGTACTTC. This chain uses TRBV7-2 with TRBJ2-7; D not certain. V was pared by 1 base and J by 0 bases, with 10 bases between. The CDR3 sequence is 15 residues long. Germline V gene sequence: CDR1 SGHTA, CDR2 FQGNSA.

Worth noting for this clonotype: Germline is not matched at one junction end, which may reflect a read error. This CDR3 is CASSLSGTNENLFF. DNA of the CDR3: TGCGCCAGCAGCTTGTCAGGGACTAATGAAAACCTGTTTTTT. The chain combines TRBV5-1 with TRBJ1-4; perhaps TRBD1 as D (5 bases). CDR1 SGHRS and CDR2 YFSETQ come from the germline V gene. This CDR3 is built from 14 residues.

The chain carries TRBV4-2 and TRBJ2-1; 7 nucleotides align to TRBD1. The junction had 8 bases not matched to a gene; V was cut back by 4 bases and J by 5 bases. The CDR3 totals 15 residues. CDR1 is LGHNA, CDR2 YNFKEQ, per germline. The CDR3 nucleotides read TGTGCCAGCAGCCGGGGGACAGTCAATCACAATGAGCAGTTCTTC. Translation: CASSRGTVNHNEQFF.

The CDR3: CASSYPGLASYTQYF. CDR3 bases: TGTGCCAGCAGTTATCCGGGACTAGCTTCTTATACGCAGTATTTT. V usage is TRBV7-2 and J usage is TRBJ2-3; 9 bases align to TRBD2. The CDR3 runs 15 residues. CDR1 and CDR2 from the germline V gene are SGHTA and FQGNSA. Trimming took 6 bases from V and 7 from J; bases not matched to a gene: 11.

The chain carries TRBV6-6 and TRBJ1-1, with unresolved D. Germline CDR1 reads MNHNY; CDR2 reads SVGAGI (reference sequence). The CDR3 runs to 14 residues. Trimming left V 5 bases short and J 1 base short, with 11 bases between. This chain's CDR3 is CASSQSGWNTEAFF. The CDR3 nucleotides are TGTGCCAGCAGTCAATCGGGATGGAACACTGAAGCTTTCTTT.